This is a list of T cell receptor beta chains from one sample in a study of shared clonotypes between healthy human individuals. Sequencing used immunoSEQ multiplex PCR; TCRdb keeps in-frame clones, though not all of them. The top ten clones hold approximately 2% of a sample with around 700,000 clones, roughly 70% of them seen once. Sequencing was done on a sample of memory CD4+ T cells sorted from blood. The receptors were gathered from a woman aged 25 to 39 in good health. CDR3s include the opening cysteine and the closing phenylalanine or tryptophan. Each record gives: clone size, V gene, J gene, D gene, CDR3 protein, CDR3 DNA. The D gene is left open where the match is weak. Some rows mark clone size as missing; the rest say once, few, many or name a class of expanded clone.

.	TRBV29-1	TRBJ2-1	.	CSVGEVEQFF	TGCAGCGTTGGGGAGGTTGAGCAGTTCTTC
.	TRBV18	TRBJ2-1	TRBD2	CASSPITGGGEQFF	TGTGCCAGCTCCCCGATTACGGGAGGGGGTGAGCAGTTCTTC
.	TRBV27	TRBJ1-4	TRBD1	CASSPQGAFEKLFF	TGTGCCAGCAGTCCGCAGGGGGCCTTTGAAAAACTGTTTTTT
.	TRBV28	TRBJ2-3	.	CASSLRASDTQYF	TGTGCCAGCAGTTTACGGGCCTCAGATACGCAGTATTTT
.	TRBV7-9	TRBJ2-1	.	CASSPLGGPYENEQFF	TGTGCCAGCAGCCCCCTGGGGGGGCCCTACGAGAATGAGCAGTTCTTC
few	TRBV6-1	TRBJ2-7	TRBD2	CASSERTSGSYEQYF	TGTGCCAGCAGTGAACGGACTAGCGGGAGTTACGAGCAGTACTTC
many	TRBV7-2	TRBJ1-5	.	CASSSGRLSNQPQHF	TGTGCCAGCAGCTCTGGACGATTGAGCAATCAGCCCCAGCATTTT
.	TRBV7-8	TRBJ1-5	.	CASSLIGESNQPQHF	TGTGCCAGCAGCTTAATCGGGGAGAGCAATCAGCCCCAGCATTTT
.	TRBV19	TRBJ2-3	.	CASRDDSTDTQYF	TGTGCCAGCCGGGACGACTCCACAGATACGCAGTATTTT
few	TRBV28	TRBJ2-7	.	CASSFQSHYEQYF	TGTGCCAGCAGTTTCCAGAGCCACTACGAGCAGTACTTC
.	TRBV15	TRBJ2-2	.	CATSTHSGRDGELFF	TGTGCCACCAGCACCCACTCCGGCAGGGACGGGGAGCTGTTTTTT
.	TRBV28	TRBJ2-3	.	CASRLRRGSPDTQYF	TGTGCCAGCAGATTGAGACGGGGGTCCCCGGATACGCAGTATTTT
.	TRBV19	TRBJ1-3	.	CASSISISSGNTIYF	TGTGCCAGTAGTATATCAATCTCCTCTGGAAACACCATATATTTT
.	TRBV10-2	TRBJ2-7	.	CATRDTTRYEQYF	TGCGCCACCCGGGACACCACACGCTACGAGCAGTACTTC